This T cell receptor beta chain was recorded in a study of cytomegalovirus exposure and HLA in healthy donors. The overall study: Of roughly 400 genotyped donors, around 76% clustered with self-reported Caucasian donors.

This clone was recorded a few times. Amplification used 60 Vbeta primers and 13 Jbeta primers. Clones were read by immunoSEQ multiplex PCR, and TCRdb kept only the in-frame ones, dropping some. The table includes 150,000 to 200,000 clones, approximately 84% detected once. The CDR3 sequence is 15 residues long. CDR1 and CDR2 from the germline V gene are SGHVS and FQNEAQ. Trimming removed 2 bases from V and 5 bases from J, with 12 bases in between. The sample was PBMCs. The source of this sequence is a woman aged 45 to 65 in good health and CMV-seropositive. This chain uses TRBV7-8 with TRBJ1-4; unclear D gene. The CDR3 protein is CASSLSETQNEKLFF. CDR3 in DNA: TGTGCCAGCAGCTTATCCGAGACACAGAATGAAAAACTGTTTTTT.